A single sample is the source of the 30 T cell receptor beta chains below, sequenced in a study of T-cell memory formation after mild COVID-19. Each CDR3 protein is one row after TCRdb ran MiXCR on the 5' RACE reads. The table has approximately 480,000 distinct CDR3 sequences, 18% seen once. Sequencing input: PBMCs or a T cell subset sorted from them (not recorded which). The receptor source for this set is an adult woman who had mild COVID-19 (a few samples of this study predate the infection). Cell type and time point are not known.

This clonotype has more than one count but fewer than ten. CDR3 bases: TGTGCCAGCTCCCGTGCGGGGTATAGCACAGATACGCAGTATTTT. Amino acid sequence: CASSRAGYSTDTQYF. V is TRBV9 and J is TRBJ2-3; D might be TRBD2 (6 bases). Trimming shortened V by 7 bases and J by 0 bases, and 15 bases separated the two germline ends. The germline V gene has CDR1 SGDLS and CDR2 YYNGEE. This CDR3 contains 15 residues. Full variable domain (rest looked up from reference TRBV9 and TRBJ2-3): DSGVTQTPKHLITATGQRVTLRCSPRSGDLSVYWYQQSLDQGLQFLIQYYNGEERAKGNILERFSAQQFPDLHSELNLSSLELGDSALYFCASSRAGYSTDTQYFGPGTRLTVL.

J is TRBJ2-7 and V is TRBV27; 14 bases agree with TRBD2. CDR3 length equals 17 residues. CDR1 is MNHEY and CDR2 is SMNVEV in the germline V gene (reference sequence). The junction had 4 bases not matched to a gene; V was cut back by 0 bases and J by 3 bases. This CDR3 reads CASSLSGLAGGSYEQYF. The DNA of the CDR3 is TGTGCCAGCAGTTTATCTGGACTAGCGGGAGGAAGCTACGAGCAGTACTTC.

This clonotype was seen at least ten times. The chain links TRBV18 to TRBJ2-1; perhaps TRBD2 as D (5 bases). Germline values: CDR1 KGHSH, CDR2 LQKENI. The CDR3 has 16 amino acids. Trimming pared 0 bases from V and 9 bases from J, leaving 18 bases between. The CDR3 coding sequence is TGTGCCAGCTCACCACCGCACGGAGGCAACAACGGTGAGCAGTTCTTC. It translates to CASSPPHGGNNGEQFF.

There are a few counts of this clonotype. The CDR3 DNA follows: TGCAGTGCCGTGACTAGCGCCCGGAGAGGTGAGCAGTTCTTC. It translates to CSAVTSARRGEQFF. This rearrangement joins TRBV20-1 to TRBJ2-1, with 8 bases lining up with TRBD2. Germline values: CDR1 DFQATT, CDR2 SNEGSKA (reference sequence). Trimming cost V 6 bases and J 9 bases; bases outside gene matches: 13. This CDR3 comprises 14 residues.

In its sample, this clonotype was seen a few times. The genes are TRBV19 and TRBJ1-2; D is ambiguous. The CDR3 runs 14 residues. V shed 5 bases and J shed 6 bases, with 16 bases lying between them. Germline CDR1 reads LNHDA; CDR2 reads SQIVND (reference sequence). This CDR3 is CASSPSGIYHGYTF. In DNA, the CDR3 is TGTGCCAGTAGTCCCTCGGGGATTTACCATGGCTACACCTTC.

This clonotype showed up just a few times. This chain connects TRBV6-5 to TRBJ2-3; TRBD1 might be the D (6 bases). Trimming stripped 6 bases from V and 0 bases from J, with 16 bases between. Germline CDR1 MNHEY, CDR2 SVGAGI. The CDR3 runs to 16 residues. The CDR3 region is CASRPPQQGSTDTQYF. As DNA, the CDR3 is TGTGCCAGCAGACCTCCCCAACAGGGAAGCACAGATACGCAGTATTTT.

V usage is TRBV9 and J usage is TRBJ2-7, with D unresolved. The CDR3 covers 16 residues. Germline V gene sequence: CDR1 SGDLS, CDR2 YYNGEE. V dropped 0 bases and J dropped 0 bases, with 13 bases sitting between them. Here the CDR3 reads CASSVGIGTSSYEQYF. CDR3 nucleotide sequence: TGTGCCAGCAGCGTAGGTATAGGCACGAGCTCCTACGAGCAGTACTTC. Full variable domain (outside the CDR3, taken from reference TRBV9 and TRBJ2-7): DSGVTQTPKHLITATGQRVTLRCSPRSGDLSVYWYQQSLDQGLQFLIQYYNGEERAKGNILERFSAQQFPDLHSELNLSSLELGDSALYFCASSVGIGTSSYEQYFGPGTRLTVT.

The V call is TRBV12-3 or TRBV12-4, the J call TRBJ1-1, with D possibly TRBD1 on 5 matching bases. The CDR3 loop spans 11 amino acids. V was clipped by 5 bases and J by 7 bases, with 8 bases between them. The CDR3 region is CASSPRGEAFF. Here the CDR3 DNA reads TGTGCCAGCAGTCCAAGGGGTGAAGCTTTCTTT.

This clonotype appeared many times. V is TRBV27 and J is TRBJ2-4; 9 bases are shared with TRBD1. V gave up 8 bases and J gave up 0 bases; unmatched junction bases: 5. Germline loops: CDR1 MNHEY, CDR2 SMNVEV (reference sequence). The CDR3 runs 15 residues. The CDR3 sequence is CASGGQGLAKNIQYF. The DNA of the CDR3 is TGTGCCAGCGGTGGACAGGGGCTAGCCAAAAACATTCAGTACTTC.

The gene calls are TRBV4-3 and TRBJ1-2, with TRBD1 matching 8 bases. The CDR3 length is 14 residues. Germline trimming cut 4 bases from V and 7 bases from J; bases unmatched to any gene: 8. CDR1 is LGHNA, CDR2 YSLEER, per germline. CDR3 loop: CASSRRQGAGGYTF. CDR3 DNA sequence: TGCGCCAGCAGCCGGCGGCAGGGGGCAGGTGGCTACACCTTC.

This chain uses TRBV9 with TRBJ2-7; 9 bases align to TRBD1. CDR3 length: 14 amino acids. With 6 bases clipped from V and 1 base from J, the junction kept 5 bases outside the gene matches. The germline V gene encodes CDR1 SGDLS and CDR2 YYNGEE. The CDR3, as DNA: TGTGCCAGCACCCCGGGACAGGGATCCTACGAGCAGTACTTC. Encoded protein: CASTPGQGSYEQYF.

The V call is TRBV11-2, the J call TRBJ2-5, with a tentative D call TRBD1 (6 bases). Germline CDR1 and CDR2: SGHAT and FQNNGV. The CDR3 runs 14 residues. V lost 1 base to trimming and J lost 5 bases, with 11 bases between them. The CDR3 protein is CASSLARGAETQYF. The CDR3 DNA follows: TGTGCCAGCAGCTTAGCCAGGGGCGCCGAGACCCAGTACTTC. Using reference TRBV11-2 and TRBJ2-5 for the parts outside the CDR3, the full variable domain is EAGVAQSPRYKIIEKRQSVAFWCNPISGHATLYWYQQILGQGPKLLIQFQNNGVVDDSQLPKDRFSAERLKGVDSTLKIQPAKLEDSAVYLCASSLARGAETQYFGPGTRLLVL.

This clonotype was counted once. The chain links TRBV6-2 or TRBV6-3 to TRBJ2-7; no definite D call. CDR3 length: 15 residues. The germline V gene encodes CDR1 MNHEY and CDR2 SVGEGT. V was cut by 5 bases and J by 4 bases, with 18 bases left in between. Written as DNA, the CDR3 is TGTGCCAGCAGTACCTCCGTGGCGAGTACTTACGAGCAGTACTTC. Residues: CASSTSVASTYEQYF.

This clonotype was found many times. V usage is TRBV5-1 and J usage is TRBJ2-2, with TRBD2 as a possible D gene (5 bases). The germline V and J ends were trimmed by 0 bases and 1 base, with 10 bases remaining between them. This CDR3 spans 16 amino acids. From germline, CDR1 is SGHRS and CDR2 YFSETQ. The CDR3 region has the DNA TGCGCCAGCAGCTTGGCGCTTAGCGTGAACACCGGGGAGCTGTTTTTT. Encoded protein: CASSLALSVNTGELFF.

This clonotype was observed a few times. The genes are TRBV4-1 and TRBJ2-3, with D uncertain. CDR1 and CDR2 from the germline V gene are MGHRA and YSYEKL. The CDR3 length is 16 residues. Trimming cost V 0 bases and J 5 bases, with 15 bases left between them. The CDR3 nucleotides read TGCGCCAGCAGCCAAGATAATTCCCTCCGAGGAGATACGCAGTATTTT. Translation: CASSQDNSLRGDTQYF.

This clonotype was seen a handful of times. The chain combines TRBV7-2 with TRBJ1-1; weak D call: TRBD1 (5 bases). The CDR3 consists of 16 residues. Between the trimmed V and J ends, which lost 2 bases and 3 bases, there was a span of 16 bases. The V gene's germline CDR1 is SGHTA and CDR2 FQGNSA. Here the CDR3 DNA reads TGTGCCAGCAGCTTACGCCCCGGGGGTATAGACACTGAAGCTTTCTTT. Its translation is CASSLRPGGIDTEAFF.

This clonotype was found a few times. The chain has TRBV24-1 and TRBJ1-2; TRBD1 might be the D (6 bases). CDR3 size: 15 residues. CDR1 is KGHDR and CDR2 is SFDVKD in the germline V gene. V was trimmed by 4 bases and J by 1 base, leaving 12 bases between them. The CDR3 coding sequence is TGTGCCACCAGTGACCGGGACACTGTTAACTATGGCTACACCTTC. Its protein product is CATSDRDTVNYGYTF.

This clonotype was counted between two and nine times. CDR3 amino acids: CSAYLTGGTEAFF. The CDR3, as DNA: TGCAGCGCCTACCTGACAGGGGGCACTGAAGCTTTCTTT. The chain links TRBV29-1 to TRBJ1-1, with 9 bases that match TRBD1. The CDR3 length is 13 residues. Germline values: CDR1 SQVTM, CDR2 ANQGSEA. After removal of 7 bases from V and 4 bases from J, the junction contained 7 bases not matched to a gene.

The CDR3 spells CASSLFGTGPYEQYF. The CDR3 DNA is TGTGCCAGCAGCTTATTCGGGACAGGGCCTTACGAGCAGTACTTC. V gene TRBV7-3 combines with J gene TRBJ2-7; TRBD1 agrees at 9 bases. CDR1 SGHTA and CDR2 FQGTGA come from the germline V gene. This CDR3 spans 15 amino acids. Trimming removed 2 bases from V and 4 bases from J; junction bases left unmatched: 6.

This clonotype was observed a few times. This sequence joins TRBV30 and TRBJ2-7; D remains unclear. The germline CDR1 and CDR2 sequences are GTSNPN and SVGIG (reference sequence). The CDR3 is 13 amino acids. V was trimmed by 0 bases and J by 5 bases, leaving 11 bases between them. The CDR3 loop reads CAWSVGQAHEQYF. CDR3 DNA: TGTGCCTGGAGTGTAGGCCAGGCCCACGAGCAGTACTTC.

The sample holds a few counts of this clonotype. The CDR3 loop reads CASTRLVYEQYF. The CDR3 nucleotides are TGTGCCAGCACGCGTCTTGTCTACGAGCAGTACTTC. V gene TRBV6-5 combines with J gene TRBJ2-7; D remains unclear. The CDR3 runs to 12 residues. V gave up 7 bases and J gave up 3 bases, with 10 bases separating them. Looked up from germline, CDR1 is MNHEY and CDR2 is SVGAGI.

This clonotype came up a few times. The chain combines TRBV12-3 or TRBV12-4 with TRBJ2-3; 11 nucleotides align to TRBD2. The CDR3 sequence is 16 residues long. V lost 5 bases and J lost 5; bases outside the gene matches: 9. The CDR3 sequence is CASSLTSGRRRDTQYF. The CDR3, as DNA: TGTGCCAGCAGTCTCACTAGCGGGAGACGGAGAGATACGCAGTATTTT.

The chain carries TRBV4-2 and TRBJ1-6; 8 nucleotides agree with TRBD1. Germline values: CDR1 LGHNA, CDR2 YNFKEQ. V trimming: 2 bases; J trimming: 8 bases; junction bases outside the gene matches: 5. The CDR3 contains 15 residues. The DNA for the CDR3 is TGTGCCAGCAGCCAAAGGGCGACAGGGGATTCACCCCTCCACTTT. Its protein product is CASSQRATGDSPLHF.

This chain joins TRBV4-3 and TRBJ1-2; no clear D. V was clipped by 0 bases and J by 3 bases, with 5 bases between them. Germline V CDR1 and CDR2: LGHNA, YSLEER. This CDR3 spans 13 amino acids. The CDR3 DNA is TGCGCCAGCAGCCAAGATGGACACTATGGCTACACCTTC. Protein: CASSQDGHYGYTF.

Ten or more counts support this clonotype. The chain joins TRBV12-3 or TRBV12-4 to TRBJ2-3, with 8 nucleotides matching TRBD1. Unmatched junction bases numbered 9, after V lost 4 bases and J lost 6 bases. The CDR3 consists of 15 residues. The CDR3 DNA is TGTGCCAGCAGTTCAGGGGACAGGTTAGCGGATACGCAGTATTTT. This translates into CASSSGDRLADTQYF.

This clonotype was seen a few times. CDR3 in DNA: TGTGCCAGTAGTACGGGACTACTAAGCACAGATACGCAGTATTTT. This gives the protein CASSTGLLSTDTQYF. The chain has TRBV19 and TRBJ2-3, with 7 bases fitting TRBD2. V lost 4 bases to trimming and J lost 0 bases; unmatched junction nucleotides: 4. The CDR3 has 15 amino acids. Germline lookup yields CDR1 LNHDA and CDR2 SQIVND (reference sequence).

The chain carries TRBV19 and TRBJ2-3; 8 bases are shared with TRBD1. The CDR3 is made up of 14 amino acids. With 6 bases clipped from V and 6 bases from J, the junction kept 8 bases outside the gene matches. CDR1 LNHDA and CDR2 SQIVND come from the germline V gene (reference sequence). CDR3 residues: CASSPDREPDTQYF. CDR3 bases: TGTGCCAGTAGCCCGGACAGGGAGCCGGATACGCAGTATTTT. Based on the CDR3 plus reference TRBV19 and TRBJ2-3, the full variable domain is DGGITQSPKYLFRKEGQNVTLSCEQNLNHDAMYWYRQDPGQGLRLIYYSQIVNDFQKGDIAEGYSVSREKKESFPLTVTSAQKNPTAFYLCASSPDREPDTQYFGPGTRLTVL.

The rearrangement links TRBV5-1 to TRBJ1-5, with 10 bases that match TRBD1. Germline CDR1 is SGHRS and CDR2 is YFSETQ. The CDR3 is 15 residues long. Losses at the gene ends were 1 base for V and 4 bases for J; bases not matched to a gene: 2. The CDR3 here is CASSLQGQGNQPQHF. The CDR3, as DNA: TGCGCCAGCAGCTTGCAGGGACAGGGGAATCAGCCCCAGCATTTT.

V gene TRBV12-3 or TRBV12-4 combines with J gene TRBJ2-6; D is tentatively TRBD1 or TRBD2 (5 bases each). The V end was cut by 6 bases, the J end by 0 bases, with 12 bases between. There are 16 residues in the CDR3. Written as DNA, the CDR3 is TGTGCCAGCAGGGGGACGTATAGCTCTGGGGCCAACGTCCTGACTTTC. It yields the protein CASRGTYSSGANVLTF.

Only a few counts were recorded for this clonotype. J is TRBJ2-5 and V is TRBV7-9, with D perhaps matching TRBD1 (6 bases). There are 14 residues in the CDR3. Trimming pared 5 bases from V and 4 bases from J, leaving 14 bases between. Germline assignment: CDR1 SEHNR and CDR2 FQNEAQ (reference sequence). This CDR3 is CASSPPFRGETQYF. CDR3 nucleotides: TGTGCCAGCAGCCCCCCCTTCAGGGGAGAGACCCAGTACTTC. Combining the CDR3 with reference TRBV7-9 and TRBJ2-5 gives the whole variable domain DTGVSQNPRHKITKRGQNVTFRCDPISEHNRLYWYRQTLGQGPEFLTYFQNEAQLEKSRLLSDRFSAERPKGSFSTLEIQRTEQGDSAMYLCASSPPFRGETQYFGPGTRLLVL.